This entry concerns a single TCR beta chain. It has no known antigen specificity. Base qualities are not at hand, and no much larger clone is one base apart. The treatment or condition label of this sample denotes: about 20 received Ad26.COV2.S at low or high dose, single or two shots; several received placebo; per-sample allocation not given. Repertoires of vaccine and placebo recipients were sequenced from samples collected on day 63 after the first injection. Cohort 1b enrolled 20 to 30 adults aged 18-55 years at a single site in Boston, USA, between 29 July and 7 August 2020. Ad26.COV2.S was a replication-incompetent adenovirus type 26 vector expressing a prefusion-stabilized SARS-CoV-2 spike protein from the original Wuhan strain. The immunoSEQ Assay was used to sequence TCRbeta CDR3 regions. After extraction, genomic DNA underwent amplification by bias-controlled multiplex PCR, followed by high-throughput sequencing. On the authors' methods: Collapsing and filtering of sequences were performed to quantify the absolute abundance of each unique TCRbeta CDR3 region. T cell fraction was estimated by normalization of TCRbeta template counts to usable DNA, with usable DNA being measured through amplification of reference genes present in all nucleated cells. Repertoire TCRs were annotated as SARS-CoV-2-specific by exact matching of V gene, CDR3 amino acid sequence and J gene to a known reactive TCR set. The reference SARS-CoV-2 TCR set was derived from MIRA and filtered for enrichment in COVID-19-positive ImmuneCODE repertoires, a step that removed public or cross-reactive TCRs. Drawing on the MIRA antigens, annotated TCRs were analysed further at the level of specific ORF or position within ORF. Depth was the summed frequency of annotated unique rearrangements, while breadth was defined as annotated unique rearrangements over total unique productive rearrangements. Two-sided Wilcoxon rank-sum tests were used to compare TCR breadth between groups. Drawn from immuneACCESS, this table holds only the in-frame rearrangements with V and J called that TCRdb kept. Clones are partly lost; checked studies trace under half to an unresolved V gene and leave the rest unexplained. The V and J calls and the clone size are those of that table, but D and trimming were determined from the DNA. The sample table records around 250,000 clones; roughly 87% of these occur just once. The leading ten clones occupy about 2.7% of the sample.

The record originates from a study of Ad26.COV2.S vaccination and SARS-CoV-2 variants (dated by TCRdb to about 2021). Concerning the study at large: Vaccine-arm donors came from COV1001, a multicentre, randomized, double-blind, placebo-controlled phase I-IIa trial of Ad26.COV2.S in healthy adults. Ad26.COV2.S was administered intramuscularly at a dose of 5x10^10 or 1x10^11 viral particles, either as one shot or as two shots given 56 days apart. Sequencing of the TCRbeta repertoire served to evaluate the specificity and breadth of SARS-CoV-2-reactive T cell receptors following Ad26.COV2.S vaccination. A total of around 32 samples were included in the TCR-sequenced set, comprising approximately 20 Ad26.COV2.S vaccine recipients, 5 placebo recipients and 8 SARS-CoV-2 convalescent individuals. Participants in the trial were split at random into five groups of five each, receiving low-dose or high-dose Ad26.COV2.S once or twice, or else placebo on both occasions. Investigators did not know the trial group allocation while performing experiments and assessing outcomes.

Overall study outcomes, separate from this receptor: Vaccine and placebo recipients had comparable non-spike TCR breadth, which fits with the vaccine containing only spike. The authors noted that the TCR breadth and depth analyses may have underestimated total T cell responses. After vaccination, substantial breadth of spike-specific CD8+ and CD4+ T cell responses was reported. The study lacked the statistical power to compare responses across vaccine doses or regimens. Higher spike-specific TCR breadth was observed in Ad26.COV2.S recipients than in placebo recipients (P = 0.0014).

Specimen: peripheral blood, collected in a trial of Ad26.COV2.S vaccine versus placebo. The receptor was derived from a person between 18 and 65 years old who received the Ad26.COV2.S COVID-19 vaccine or a placebo.

For the CDR3, the sequence is CASIIRPASFLADTQYF. The DNA sequence is as follows: TGTGCCAGCATCATCCGACCGGCAAGCTTCTTGGCAGATACGCAGTATTTT. The sequence links TRBV11-3 to TRBJ2-3, with the D gene uncertain. V drops 7 bases and J drops 4 bases, leaving 24 bases in between. As encoded in the germline V gene, CDR1 is SGHNT while CDR2 is YENEEA. The CDR3 numbers 17 residues from cysteine through phenylalanine. The retained sequence is limited to the CDR3, 51 bases, with the frame set at the first base.